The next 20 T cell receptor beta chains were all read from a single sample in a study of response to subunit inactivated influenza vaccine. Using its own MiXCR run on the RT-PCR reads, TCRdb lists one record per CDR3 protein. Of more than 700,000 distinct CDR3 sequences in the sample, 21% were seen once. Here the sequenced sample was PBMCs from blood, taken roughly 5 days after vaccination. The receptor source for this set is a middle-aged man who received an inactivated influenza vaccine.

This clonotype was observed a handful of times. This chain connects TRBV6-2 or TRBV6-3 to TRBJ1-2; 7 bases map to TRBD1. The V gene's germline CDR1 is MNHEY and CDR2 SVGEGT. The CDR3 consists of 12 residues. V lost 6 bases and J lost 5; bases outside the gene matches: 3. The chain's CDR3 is CASRSTGYGYTF. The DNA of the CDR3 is TGTGCCAGCAGATCGACAGGGTATGGCTACACCTTC.

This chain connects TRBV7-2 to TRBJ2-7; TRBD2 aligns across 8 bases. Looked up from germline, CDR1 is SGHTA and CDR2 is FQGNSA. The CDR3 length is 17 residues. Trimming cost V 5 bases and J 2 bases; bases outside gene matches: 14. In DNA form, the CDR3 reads TGTGCCAGCAGCCTACCGGGGGGGCGGGGCATCCCCTACGAGCAGTACTTC. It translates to CASSLPGGRGIPYEQYF.

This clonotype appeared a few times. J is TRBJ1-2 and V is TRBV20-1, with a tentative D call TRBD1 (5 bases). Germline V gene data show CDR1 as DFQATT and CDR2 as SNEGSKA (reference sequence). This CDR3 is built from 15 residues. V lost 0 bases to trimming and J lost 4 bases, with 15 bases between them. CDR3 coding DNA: TGCAGTGCTAGAGATTTGAGAGGGGAAAGCTATGGCTACACCTTC. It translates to CSARDLRGESYGYTF.

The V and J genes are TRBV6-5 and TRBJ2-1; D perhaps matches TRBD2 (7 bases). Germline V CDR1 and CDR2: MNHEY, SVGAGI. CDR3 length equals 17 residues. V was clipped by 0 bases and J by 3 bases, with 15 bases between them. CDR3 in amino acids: CASSYSFGGGFYNEQFF. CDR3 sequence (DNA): TGTGCCAGCAGTTACTCGTTTGGGGGGGGCTTCTACAATGAGCAGTTCTTC.

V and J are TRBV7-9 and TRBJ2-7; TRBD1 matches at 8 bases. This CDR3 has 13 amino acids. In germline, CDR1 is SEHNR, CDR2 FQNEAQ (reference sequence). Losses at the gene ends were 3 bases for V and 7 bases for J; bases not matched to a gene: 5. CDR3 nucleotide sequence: TGTGCCAGCAGCTTTTGGACAGGGCGGGAGCAGTACTTC. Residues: CASSFWTGREQYF.

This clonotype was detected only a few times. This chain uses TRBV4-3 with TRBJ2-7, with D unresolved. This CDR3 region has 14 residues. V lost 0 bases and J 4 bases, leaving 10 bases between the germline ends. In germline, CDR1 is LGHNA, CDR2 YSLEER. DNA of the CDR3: TGCGCCAGCAGCCAAGATAGGTCCGGGTACGAGCAGTACTTC. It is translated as CASSQDRSGYEQYF.

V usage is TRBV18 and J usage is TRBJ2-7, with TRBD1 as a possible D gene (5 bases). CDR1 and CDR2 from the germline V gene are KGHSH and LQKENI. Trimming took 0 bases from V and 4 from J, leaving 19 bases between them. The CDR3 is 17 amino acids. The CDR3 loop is CASSPPMRQGRLYEQYF. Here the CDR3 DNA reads TGTGCCAGCTCACCACCGATGAGGCAGGGAAGATTGTACGAGCAGTACTTC.

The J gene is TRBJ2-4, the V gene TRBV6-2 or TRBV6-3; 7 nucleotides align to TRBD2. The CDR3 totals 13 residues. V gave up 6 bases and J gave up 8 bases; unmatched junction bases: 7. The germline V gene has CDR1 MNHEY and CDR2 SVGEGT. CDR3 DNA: TGTGCCAGCAGGGAACTAGCGCTTGACATTCAGTACTTC. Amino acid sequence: CASRELALDIQYF.

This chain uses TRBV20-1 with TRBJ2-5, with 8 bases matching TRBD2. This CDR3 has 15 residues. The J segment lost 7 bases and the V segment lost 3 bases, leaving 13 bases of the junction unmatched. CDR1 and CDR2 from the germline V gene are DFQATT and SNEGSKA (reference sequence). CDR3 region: CSASAVREGVGTQYF. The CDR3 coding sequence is TGCAGTGCTAGTGCGGTACGGGAGGGGGTTGGGACCCAGTACTTC.

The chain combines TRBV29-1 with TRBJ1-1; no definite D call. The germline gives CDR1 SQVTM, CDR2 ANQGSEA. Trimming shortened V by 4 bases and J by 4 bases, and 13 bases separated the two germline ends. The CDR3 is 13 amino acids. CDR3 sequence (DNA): TGCAGCGTTGTTGAGGTTGTTGCCACTGAAGCTTTCTTT. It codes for CSVVEVVATEAFF. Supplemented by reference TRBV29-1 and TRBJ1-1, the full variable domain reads SAVISQKPSRDICQRGTSLTIQCQVDSQVTMMFWYRQQPGQSLTLIATANQGSEATYESGFVIDKFPISRPNLTFSTLTVSNMSPEDSSIYLCSVVEVVATEAFFGQGTRLTVV.

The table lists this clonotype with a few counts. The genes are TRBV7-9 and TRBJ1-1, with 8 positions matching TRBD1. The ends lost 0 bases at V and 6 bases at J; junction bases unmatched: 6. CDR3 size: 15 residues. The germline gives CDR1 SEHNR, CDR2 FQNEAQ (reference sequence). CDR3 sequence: CASSLADRDGPEAFF. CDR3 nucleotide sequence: TGTGCCAGCAGCTTAGCGGACAGGGACGGGCCTGAAGCTTTCTTT. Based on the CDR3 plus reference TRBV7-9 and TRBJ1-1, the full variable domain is DTGVSQNPRHKITKRGQNVTFRCDPISEHNRLYWYRQTLGQGPEFLTYFQNEAQLEKSRLLSDRFSAERPKGSFSTLEIQRTEQGDSAMYLCASSLADRDGPEAFFGQGTRLTVV.

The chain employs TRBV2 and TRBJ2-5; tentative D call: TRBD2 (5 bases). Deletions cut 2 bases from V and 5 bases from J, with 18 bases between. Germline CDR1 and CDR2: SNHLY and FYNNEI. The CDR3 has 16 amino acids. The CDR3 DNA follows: TGTGCCAGCAGTGAAAGAGGGAATGTTATATGGGAGACCCAGTACTTC. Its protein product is CASSERGNVIWETQYF. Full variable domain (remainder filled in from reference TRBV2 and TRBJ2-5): EPEVTQTPSHQVTQMGQEVILRCVPISNHLYFYWYRQILGQKVEFLVSFYNNEISEKSEIFDDQFSVERPDGSNFTLKIRSTKLEDSAMYFCASSERGNVIWETQYFGPGTRLLVL.

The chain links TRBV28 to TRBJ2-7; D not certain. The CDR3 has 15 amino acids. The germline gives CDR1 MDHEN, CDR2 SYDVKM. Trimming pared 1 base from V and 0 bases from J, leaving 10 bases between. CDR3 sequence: CASSLLDGSSYEQYF. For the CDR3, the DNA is TGTGCCAGCAGTTTATTGGACGGCAGCTCCTACGAGCAGTACTTC.

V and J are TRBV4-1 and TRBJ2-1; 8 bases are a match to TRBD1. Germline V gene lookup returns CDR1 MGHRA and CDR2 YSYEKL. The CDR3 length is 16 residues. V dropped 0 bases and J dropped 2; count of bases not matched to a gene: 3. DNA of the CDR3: TGCGCCAGCAGCCAAGATGAACAGGGGGCCTACAATGAGCAGTTCTTC. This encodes CASSQDEQGAYNEQFF.

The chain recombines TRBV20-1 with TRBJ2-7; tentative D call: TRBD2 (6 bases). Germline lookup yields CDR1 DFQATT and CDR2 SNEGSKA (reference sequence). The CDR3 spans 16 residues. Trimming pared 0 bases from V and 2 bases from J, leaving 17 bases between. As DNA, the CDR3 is TGCAGTGCTAGAGATGCACGGCGGGGAGGCCCCTACGAGCAGTACTTC. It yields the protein CSARDARRGGPYEQYF.

The CDR3 is CATTPARPGYNEQFF. CDR3 bases: TGTGCCACCACCCCCGCTCGGCCAGGCTACAATGAGCAGTTCTTC. The chain recombines TRBV6-1 with TRBJ2-1; D gene uncertain. The CDR3 is 15 residues long. Trimming left V 10 bases short and J 3 bases short, with 19 bases between. Germline CDR1 MNHNS, CDR2 SASEGT.

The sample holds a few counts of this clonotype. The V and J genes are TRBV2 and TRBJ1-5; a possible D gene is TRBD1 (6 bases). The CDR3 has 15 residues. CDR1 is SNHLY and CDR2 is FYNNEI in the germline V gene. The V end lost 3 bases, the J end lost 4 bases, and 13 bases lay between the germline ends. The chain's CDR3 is CASSEGAGRNQPQHF. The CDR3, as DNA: TGTGCCAGCAGTGAGGGGGCAGGGCGAAATCAGCCCCAGCATTTT.

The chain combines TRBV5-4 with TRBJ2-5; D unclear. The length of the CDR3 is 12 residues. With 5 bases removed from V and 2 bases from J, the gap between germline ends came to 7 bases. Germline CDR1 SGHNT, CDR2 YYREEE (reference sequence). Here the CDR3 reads CASSAAQETQYF. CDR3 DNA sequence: TGTGCCAGCAGTGCCGCGCAAGAGACCCAGTACTTC. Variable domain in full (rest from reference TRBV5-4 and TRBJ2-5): ETGVTQSPTHLIKTRGQQVTLRCSSQSGHNTVSWYQQALGQGPQFIFQYYREEENGRGNFPPRFSGLQFPNYSSELNVNALELDDSALYLCASSAAQETQYFGPGTRLLVL.

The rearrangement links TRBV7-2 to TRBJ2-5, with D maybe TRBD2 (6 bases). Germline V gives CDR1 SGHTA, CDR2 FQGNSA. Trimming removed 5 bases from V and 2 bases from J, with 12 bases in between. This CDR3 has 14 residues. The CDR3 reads CASSQNSGQETQYF. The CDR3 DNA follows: TGTGCCAGCAGCCAGAATAGCGGACAAGAGACCCAGTACTTC.

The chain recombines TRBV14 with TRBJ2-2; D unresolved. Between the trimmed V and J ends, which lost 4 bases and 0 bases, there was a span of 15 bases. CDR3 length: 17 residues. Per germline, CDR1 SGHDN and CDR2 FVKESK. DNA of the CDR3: TGTGCCAGCAGCCCCTCCGGGCGGACCTCGAACACCGGGGAGCTGTTTTTT. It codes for CASSPSGRTSNTGELFF.